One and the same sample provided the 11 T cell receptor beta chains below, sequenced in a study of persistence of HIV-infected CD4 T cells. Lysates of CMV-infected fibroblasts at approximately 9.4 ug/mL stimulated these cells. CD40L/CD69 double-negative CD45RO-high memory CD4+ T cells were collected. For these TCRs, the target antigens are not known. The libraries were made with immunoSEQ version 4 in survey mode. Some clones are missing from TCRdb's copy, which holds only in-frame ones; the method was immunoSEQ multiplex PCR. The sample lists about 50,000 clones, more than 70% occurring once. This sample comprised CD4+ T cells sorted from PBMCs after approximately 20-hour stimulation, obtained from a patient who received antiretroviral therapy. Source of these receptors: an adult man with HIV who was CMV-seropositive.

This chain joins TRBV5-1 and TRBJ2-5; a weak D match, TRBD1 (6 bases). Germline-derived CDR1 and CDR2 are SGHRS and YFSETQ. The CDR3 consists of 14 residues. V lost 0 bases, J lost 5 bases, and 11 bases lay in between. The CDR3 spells CASSLARTDETQYF. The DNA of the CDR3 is TGCGCCAGCAGCTTGGCCCGGACAGATGAGACCCAGTACTTC. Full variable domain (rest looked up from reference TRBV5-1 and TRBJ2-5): KAGVTQTPRYLIKTRGQQVTLSCSPISGHRSVSWYQQTPGQGLQFLFEYFSETQRNKGNFPGRFSGRQFSNSRSEMNVSTLELGDSALYLCASSLARTDETQYFGPGTRLLVL.

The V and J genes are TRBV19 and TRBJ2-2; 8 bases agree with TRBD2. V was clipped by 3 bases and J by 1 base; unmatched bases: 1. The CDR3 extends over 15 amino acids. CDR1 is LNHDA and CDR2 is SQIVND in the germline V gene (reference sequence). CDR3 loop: CASSMSGRNTGELFF. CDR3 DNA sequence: TGTGCCAGTAGTATGAGCGGGAGGAACACCGGGGAGCTGTTTTTT.

This CDR3 reads CSVEGTGELFF. The CDR3 DNA is TGCAGCGTTGAGGGGACCGGGGAGCTGTTTTTT. The chain employs TRBV29-1 and TRBJ2-2; no clear D. Germline V gene sequence: CDR1 SQVTM, CDR2 ANQGSEA. The V end lost 3 bases, the J end lost 5 bases, and 4 bases lay between the germline ends. This CDR3 region has 11 residues.

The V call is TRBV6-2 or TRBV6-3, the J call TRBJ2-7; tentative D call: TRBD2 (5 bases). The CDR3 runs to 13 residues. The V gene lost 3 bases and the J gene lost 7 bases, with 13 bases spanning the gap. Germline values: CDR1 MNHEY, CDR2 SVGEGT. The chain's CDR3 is CASSYTSSGEQYF. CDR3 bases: TGTGCCAGCAGTTATACTTCCTCGGGGGAGCAGTACTTC.

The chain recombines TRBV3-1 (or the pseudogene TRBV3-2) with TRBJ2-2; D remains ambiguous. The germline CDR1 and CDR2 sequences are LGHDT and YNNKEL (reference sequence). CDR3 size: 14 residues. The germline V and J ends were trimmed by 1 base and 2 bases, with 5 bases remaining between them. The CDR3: CASSQGPNTGELFF. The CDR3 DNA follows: TGTGCCAGCAGCCAAGGACCTAACACCGGGGAGCTGTTTTTT.

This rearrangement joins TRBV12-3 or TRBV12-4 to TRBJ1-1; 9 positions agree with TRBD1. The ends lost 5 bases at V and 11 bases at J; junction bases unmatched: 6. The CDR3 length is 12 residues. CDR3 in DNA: TGTGCCAGCAGTCGGACAGGGGCGTACGCTTTCTTT. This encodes CASSRTGAYAFF.

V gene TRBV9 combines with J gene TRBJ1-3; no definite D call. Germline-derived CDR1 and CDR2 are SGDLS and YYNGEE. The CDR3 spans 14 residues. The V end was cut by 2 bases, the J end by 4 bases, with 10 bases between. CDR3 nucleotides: TGTGCCAGCAGCGTTACCTTTGGGGGAAACACCATATATTTT. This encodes CASSVTFGGNTIYF.

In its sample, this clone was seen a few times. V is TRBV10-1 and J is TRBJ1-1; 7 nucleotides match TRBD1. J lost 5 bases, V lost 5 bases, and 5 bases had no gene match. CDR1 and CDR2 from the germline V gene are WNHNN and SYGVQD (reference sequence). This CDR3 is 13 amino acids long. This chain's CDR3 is CASSQTGRTEAFF. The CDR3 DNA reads TGCGCCAGCAGTCAGACAGGGAGGACTGAAGCTTTCTTT.

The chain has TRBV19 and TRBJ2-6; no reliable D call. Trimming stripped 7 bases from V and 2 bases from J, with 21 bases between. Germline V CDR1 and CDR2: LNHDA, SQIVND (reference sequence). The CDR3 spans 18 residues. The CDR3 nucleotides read TGTGCCAGTACTCAGAAGTTTAATAACGTCCCTGGGGCCAACGTCCTGACTTTC. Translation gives CASTQKFNNVPGANVLTF.

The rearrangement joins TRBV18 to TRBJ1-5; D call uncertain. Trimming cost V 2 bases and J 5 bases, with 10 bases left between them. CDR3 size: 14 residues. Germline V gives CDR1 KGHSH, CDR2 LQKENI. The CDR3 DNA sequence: TGTGCCAGCTCACCATTTCGGTCGGATCAGCCCCAGCATTTT. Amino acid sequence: CASSPFRSDQPQHF.

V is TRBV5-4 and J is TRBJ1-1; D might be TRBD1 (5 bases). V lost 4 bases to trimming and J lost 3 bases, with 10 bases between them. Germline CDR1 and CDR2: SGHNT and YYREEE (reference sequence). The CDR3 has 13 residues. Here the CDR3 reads CASSRDPHTEAFF. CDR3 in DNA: TGTGCCAGCAGCAGGGACCCACACACTGAAGCTTTCTTT.